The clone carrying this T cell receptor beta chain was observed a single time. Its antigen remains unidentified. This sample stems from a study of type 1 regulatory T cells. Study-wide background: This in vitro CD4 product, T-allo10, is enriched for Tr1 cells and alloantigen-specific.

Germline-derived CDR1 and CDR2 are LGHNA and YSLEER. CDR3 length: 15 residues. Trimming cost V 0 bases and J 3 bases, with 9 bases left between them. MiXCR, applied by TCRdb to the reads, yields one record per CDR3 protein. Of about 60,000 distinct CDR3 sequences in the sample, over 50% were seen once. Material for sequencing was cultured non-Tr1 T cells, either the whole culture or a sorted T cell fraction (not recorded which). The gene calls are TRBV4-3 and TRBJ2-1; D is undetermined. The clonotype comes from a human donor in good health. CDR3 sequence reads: CASSQDFTVYNEQFF. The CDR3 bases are TGCGCCAGCAGCCAAGATTTCACAGTCTACAATGAGCAGTTCTTC.